This TCR beta chain emerged from a study of T cell repertoires in cytomegalovirus infection. TCRdb analysed the reads with MiXCR anew, one entry per CDR3 protein. The data contain about 110,000 distinct CDR3 sequences, over 9% of them seen just once; the ten biggest clones take up 31%. The V end lost 0 bases, the J end lost 8 bases, and 16 bases lay between the germline ends. This CDR3 spans 15 amino acids. Germline values: CDR1 MGHRA, CDR2 YSYEKL. This clonotype was counted at least ten times. The antigen remains unidentified. This chain connects TRBV4-1 to TRBJ1-2; a possible D gene is TRBD1 (5 bases). The receptor comes from a human donor in good health (CMV status not recorded). Some clones in this sample may be carry-over from other donors' samples. The specimen was PBMCs, sequenced either directly or after in vitro stimulation (not recorded which). The CDR3 reads CASSQEPGLFEGYTF. As DNA, the CDR3 is TGCGCCAGCAGCCAAGAACCAGGGTTGTTTGAAGGCTACACCTTC.